A single sample is the source of the 29 T cell receptor beta chains below, sequenced in a study of brain T cells in children with intractable seizures. Some clones are missing from TCRdb's copy, which holds only in-frame ones; the method was immunoSEQ multiplex PCR. The sample lists over 95,000 clones, approximately 94% occurring once. Sequenced material: peripheral blood, taken at surgery. The receptors originated from a boy younger than two with hemimegalencephaly and intractable seizures.

The chain couples TRBV5-1 to TRBJ2-5; maybe TRBD2 (7 bases). The CDR3 is 15 residues long. Germline-derived CDR1 and CDR2 are SGHRS and YFSETQ. Trimming removed 0 bases at V and 3 bases at J, with 12 bases between. CDR3 amino acids: CASSLDGGAEETQYF. Written as DNA, the CDR3 is TGCGCCAGCAGCTTGGATGGGGGGGCGGAAGAGACCCAGTACTTC.

V gene TRBV24-1 combines with J gene TRBJ1-2; 9 bases map to TRBD1. After removal of 2 bases from V and 8 bases from J, the junction contained 2 bases not matched to a gene. The CDR3 is made up of 13 amino acids. The germline V gene encodes CDR1 KGHDR and CDR2 SFDVKD. The CDR3 DNA reads as TGTGCCACCAGTGATTGGACAGGGGAGGGCTACACCTTC. Amino acids: CATSDWTGEGYTF.

V is TRBV5-1 and J is TRBJ2-3; 10 positions match TRBD1. The germline CDR1 and CDR2 sequences are SGHRS and YFSETQ. This CDR3 comprises 15 residues. The V gene end was trimmed by 0 bases and the J gene end by 4 bases; junction bases not matched to a gene: 2. CDR3 in amino acids: CASSLAGQGADTQYF. The CDR3 DNA reads TGCGCCAGCAGCTTGGCCGGACAGGGGGCAGATACGCAGTATTTT.

V is TRBV5-6 and J is TRBJ1-5, with D maybe TRBD1 (6 bases). CDR1 is SGHDT, CDR2 YYEEEE, per germline. CDR3 length equals 17 residues. Trimming cost V 1 base and J 2 bases, with 16 bases left between them. The CDR3 nucleotides read TGTGCCAGCAGCTTGTTCCAGGGGCGGAAGGGCAATCAGCCCCAGCATTTT. It yields the protein CASSLFQGRKGNQPQHF. The variable domain in full, with the rest retrieved from reference TRBV5-6 and TRBJ1-5, is DAGVTQSPTHLIKTRGQQVTLRCSPKSGHDTVSWYQQALGQGPQFIFQYYEEEERQRGNFPDRFSGHQFPNYSSELNVNALLLGDSALYLCASSLFQGRKGNQPQHFGDGTRLSIL.

The J gene is TRBJ2-3, the V gene TRBV3-1 (or the pseudogene TRBV3-2), with 13 bases identical to TRBD2. CDR1 and CDR2 from the germline V gene are LGHDT and YNNKEL (reference sequence). The junction had 4 bases not matched to a gene; V was cut back by 4 bases and J by 6 bases. This CDR3 has 15 residues. The CDR3 sequence: CASSLGLAGADTQYF. In DNA form, the CDR3 reads TGTGCCAGCAGCCTCGGACTAGCGGGAGCCGATACGCAGTATTTT.

V is TRBV5-1 and J is TRBJ2-1, with TRBD2 identical over 11 bases. Germline trimming cut 2 bases from V and 3 bases from J; bases unmatched to any gene: 10. Germline assignment: CDR1 SGHRS and CDR2 YFSETQ. This CDR3 comprises 18 residues. The CDR3 reads CASSFYLLAGGHYNEQFF. The CDR3 DNA reads TGCGCCAGCAGCTTCTACCTCCTAGCGGGAGGACACTACAATGAGCAGTTCTTC. The variable domain in full, completed from reference TRBV5-1 and TRBJ2-1, reads KAGVTQTPRYLIKTRGQQVTLSCSPISGHRSVSWYQQTPGQGLQFLFEYFSETQRNKGNFPGRFSGRQFSNSRSEMNVSTLELGDSALYLCASSFYLLAGGHYNEQFFGPGTRLTVL.

J is TRBJ2-3 and V is TRBV24-1; possibly TRBD1 for D (6 bases). The CDR3 spans 21 residues. Germline assignment: CDR1 KGHDR and CDR2 SFDVKD. V was shortened by 5 bases and J by 0 bases, with 29 bases between the two germline ends. CDR3 amino acids: CATSVLWYRAPSRGSTDTQYF. The CDR3 nucleotides are TGTGCCACCAGTGTTCTTTGGTACAGGGCCCCATCCCGGGGAAGCACAGATACGCAGTATTTT.

This rearrangement joins TRBV28 to TRBJ2-7, with 7 positions matching TRBD2. The CDR3 is 14 residues long. The trim removed 7 bases at V and 7 bases at J, leaving 13 bases unmatched. Germline V CDR1 and CDR2: MDHEN, SYDVKM. CDR3 sequence: CASTEGRLAGEQYF. DNA for the CDR3: TGTGCCAGCACCGAAGGACGACTAGCTGGGGAGCAGTACTTC.

CDR3 in amino acids: CASSLGTELTYGYTF. The CDR3, as DNA: TGTGCCAGCAGCCTCGGGACAGAGCTTACCTATGGCTACACCTTC. This rearrangement joins TRBV7-6 to TRBJ1-2; 7 nucleotides match TRBD1. V shed 5 bases, J shed 4 bases, and the junction held 10 bases outside the gene matches. The CDR3 totals 15 residues. CDR1 and CDR2 from the germline V gene are SGHVS and FNYEAQ.

The V call is TRBV29-1, the J call TRBJ2-7; D gene uncertain. This CDR3 is 14 amino acids long. V dropped 8 bases and J dropped 4 bases, with 21 bases sitting between them. From germline, CDR1 is SQVTM and CDR2 ANQGSEA. This CDR3 is CSPHPRATDYEQYF. CDR3 in DNA: TGCAGCCCCCACCCTCGGGCAACCGATTACGAGCAGTACTTC.

This clone appeared once. The chain is built from TRBV11-3 and TRBJ2-5; 14 bases are shared with TRBD2. Trimming at V came to 5 bases and at J to 4 bases, leaving 3 bases not matched to a gene. Germline V gene lookup returns CDR1 SGHNT and CDR2 YENEEA. The CDR3 loop spans 15 amino acids. The CDR3 nucleotides read TGTGCCAGCAGCCGGACTAGCGGGAGGATAGAGACCCAGTACTTC. Its translation is CASSRTSGRIETQYF.

The gene calls are TRBV4-2 and TRBJ1-2; 10 bases fit TRBD1. Trimming cost V 2 bases and J 6 bases; bases outside gene matches: 9. The CDR3 is 16 residues long. In germline, CDR1 is LGHNA, CDR2 YNFKEQ. CDR3 loop: CASSQNALGQGDGYTF. The DNA of the CDR3 is TGTGCCAGCAGCCAAAACGCACTTGGACAGGGGGATGGCTACACCTTC.

The CDR3 sequence is CASSLTSGRTDTQYF. CDR3 DNA: TGTGCCAGCAGCTTAACTAGCGGGAGAACAGATACGCAGTATTTT. The gene calls are TRBV7-3 and TRBJ2-3; TRBD2 aligns across 9 bases. CDR1 and CDR2 from the germline V gene are SGHTA and FQGTGA. V was pared by 0 bases and J by 3 bases, with 1 base of the junction left unmatched. This CDR3 is 15 amino acids long.

The gene calls are TRBV30 and TRBJ1-2, with D unresolved. The CDR3 contains 12 residues. The germline V gene has CDR1 GTSNPN and CDR2 SVGIG (reference sequence). V lost 5 bases and J 1 base, leaving 8 bases between the germline ends. The CDR3 here is CAWGRRNYGYTF. CDR3 DNA: TGTGCCTGGGGGAGGCGTAACTATGGCTACACCTTC. Drawing the rest from reference TRBV30 and TRBJ1-2, the complete variable domain is SQTIHQWPATLVQPVGSPLSLECTVEGTSNPNLYWYRQAAGRGLQLLFYSVGIGQISSEVPQNLSASRPQDRQFILSSKKLLLSDSGFYLCAWGRRNYGYTFGSGTRLTVV.

This chain joins TRBV7-9 and TRBJ2-7; TRBD2 aligns across 7 bases. Germline V gene lookup returns CDR1 SEHNR and CDR2 FQNEAQ (reference sequence). The CDR3 has 15 amino acids. The trim removed 1 base at V and 3 bases at J, leaving 6 bases unmatched. CDR3 coding DNA: TGTGCCAGCAGCTTAGGTGGCGGGAGCGGCTACGAGCAGTACTTC. Its translation is CASSLGGGSGYEQYF.

This chain joins TRBV14 and TRBJ2-3; tentatively, D is TRBD2 (6 bases). Trimming cost V 1 base and J 4 bases, with 12 bases left between them. Germline V gene data show CDR1 as SGHDN and CDR2 as FVKESK. The CDR3 extends over 15 amino acids. CDR3 amino acids: CASSQVYGGSDTQYF. The CDR3 DNA reads as TGTGCCAGCAGCCAAGTGTACGGGGGTTCAGATACGCAGTATTTT.

This rearrangement joins TRBV7-2 to TRBJ2-6; no definite D call. Germline CDR1 reads SGHTA; CDR2 reads FQGNSA. The CDR3 extends over 16 amino acids. The germline V and J ends were trimmed by 3 bases and 0 bases, with 9 bases remaining between them. In nucleotides, the CDR3 is TGTGCCAGCAGCTTGCGACGGCCCTCTGGGGCCAACGTCCTGACTTTC. Its protein product is CASSLRRPSGANVLTF.

A single count supports this clone. The V call is TRBV5-1, the J call TRBJ2-1; the match to TRBD2 covers 8 bases. V trimming: 4 bases; J trimming: 4 bases; junction bases outside the gene matches: 10. This CDR3 has 16 amino acids. CDR1 is SGHRS and CDR2 is YFSETQ in the germline V gene. CDR3 sequence: CASSGNSGIGYNEQFF. As DNA, the CDR3 is TGCGCCAGCAGCGGAAATAGCGGGATAGGGTACAATGAGCAGTTCTTC.

The rearrangement uses TRBV28 and TRBJ2-1, with unresolved D. Trimming took 3 bases from V and 3 from J, leaving 9 bases between them. The CDR3 length is 14 residues. CDR1 MDHEN and CDR2 SYDVKM come from the germline V gene. The CDR3, as DNA: TGTGCCAGCAGTTTCAGATCATACTACAATGAGCAGTTCTTC. Translating gives CASSFRSYYNEQFF.

The rearrangement uses TRBV5-1 and TRBJ2-5; 7 bases agree with TRBD2. Germline values: CDR1 SGHRS, CDR2 YFSETQ. The length of the CDR3 is 16 residues. V trimming: 4 bases; J trimming: 5 bases; junction bases outside the gene matches: 14. CDR3 sequence reads: CASSRTSEGLGETQYF. In DNA, the CDR3 is TGCGCCAGCAGCCGTACTAGCGAGGGGTTAGGGGAGACCCAGTACTTC.

In its sample, this clone was seen once. The V call is TRBV4-2, the J call TRBJ2-2; 8 bases align to TRBD1. The germline V gene has CDR1 LGHNA and CDR2 YNFKEQ. The CDR3 is 15 residues long. V trimming: 6 bases; J trimming: 2 bases; junction bases outside the gene matches: 5. CDR3 coding DNA: TGTGCCAGCAGTCTGGACAGGGTTAACACCGGGGAGCTGTTTTTT. Translation gives CASSLDRVNTGELFF.

The chain carries TRBV15 and TRBJ2-7; D is unresolved. Germline V CDR1 and CDR2: LNHNV, YYDKDF (reference sequence). The V end lost 0 bases, the J end lost 1 base, and 10 bases lay between the germline ends. The CDR3 has 15 residues. CDR3 sequence: CATSRDLPASYEQYF. The CDR3 DNA follows: TGTGCCACCAGCAGAGATCTCCCAGCATCCTACGAGCAGTACTTC. Drawing the rest from reference TRBV15 and TRBJ2-7, the complete variable domain is DAMVIQNPRYQVTQFGKPVTLSCSQTLNHNVMYWYQQKSSQAPKLLFHYYDKDFNNEADTPDNFQSRRPNTSFCFLDIRSPGLGDTAMYLCATSRDLPASYEQYFGPGTRLTVT.

The chain joins TRBV19 to TRBJ1-2; perhaps TRBD1 as D (5 bases). Trimming cost V 4 bases and J 5 bases, with 14 bases left between them. Germline V gene lookup returns CDR1 LNHDA and CDR2 SQIVND (reference sequence). This CDR3 is 14 amino acids long. The CDR3 DNA reads as TGTGCCAGTAGTAACGTGGCAGGGAGATATGGCTACACCTTC. Its translation: CASSNVAGRYGYTF.

The rearrangement joins TRBV9 to TRBJ2-7, with D perhaps TRBD1 or TRBD2 (5 bases each). Germline V gene lookup returns CDR1 SGDLS and CDR2 YYNGEE. Deletions cut 2 bases from V and 4 bases from J, with 19 bases between. The CDR3 covers 16 residues. As DNA, the CDR3 is TGTGCCAGCAGCGTTACCGGGACCAATACATTTTACGAGCAGTACTTC. Residues: CASSVTGTNTFYEQYF.

This chain joins TRBV5-4 and TRBJ2-7; D remains unclear. Germline assignment: CDR1 SGHNT and CDR2 YYREEE (reference sequence). The CDR3 length is 15 residues. The V end lost 1 base, the J end lost 4 bases, and 15 bases lay between the germline ends. The CDR3 is CASSLFRDGSYEQYF. In nucleotides, the CDR3 is TGTGCCAGCAGCTTGTTTCGAGACGGTTCATACGAGCAGTACTTC.

The chain combines TRBV10-2 with TRBJ1-5; 7 nucleotides match TRBD1. The trim removed 6 bases at V and 2 bases at J, leaving 4 bases unmatched. Germline loops: CDR1 WSHSY, CDR2 SAAADI. The CDR3 contains 14 residues. Written as DNA, the CDR3 is TGCGCCAGCAGCCTAGACAGGGGCAATCAGCCCCAGCATTTT. Amino acids: CASSLDRGNQPQHF.

The rearrangement joins TRBV7-9 to TRBJ2-7; D is possibly TRBD1 or TRBD2 (5 bases each). V gave up 5 bases and J gave up 2 bases, with 13 bases separating them. CDR3 length equals 14 residues. The V gene's germline CDR1 is SEHNR and CDR2 FQNEAQ (reference sequence). In DNA, the CDR3 is TGTGCCAGCAGCCCCGAGGGGTTCGCCTACGAGCAGTACTTC. Amino acid sequence: CASSPEGFAYEQYF. Looking up the rest from reference TRBV7-9 and TRBJ2-7 gives the full variable domain: DTGVSQNPRHKITKRGQNVTFRCDPISEHNRLYWYRQTLGQGPEFLTYFQNEAQLEKSRLLSDRFSAERPKGSFSTLEIQRTEQGDSAMYLCASSPEGFAYEQYFGPGTRLTVT.

The V and J genes are TRBV10-3 and TRBJ2-5; D gene ambiguous. This CDR3 is 11 amino acids long. Germline lookup yields CDR1 ENHRY and CDR2 SYGVKD. V was cut by 3 bases and J by 5 bases, with 4 bases left in between. CDR3 nucleotide sequence: TGTGCCATCAGTGATCTCGAGACCCAGTACTTC. Residues: CAISDLETQYF.

The chain is built from TRBV30 and TRBJ1-5; the D gene is possibly TRBD1 (6 bases). The CDR3 covers 14 residues. CDR1 and CDR2 (germline): GTSNPN, SVGIG (reference sequence). Trimming removed 5 bases at V and 2 bases at J, with 13 bases between. The CDR3 DNA reads as TGTGCCTGGTCTACAGGGTTGGGCAATCAGCCCCAGCATTTT. This gives the protein CAWSTGLGNQPQHF.